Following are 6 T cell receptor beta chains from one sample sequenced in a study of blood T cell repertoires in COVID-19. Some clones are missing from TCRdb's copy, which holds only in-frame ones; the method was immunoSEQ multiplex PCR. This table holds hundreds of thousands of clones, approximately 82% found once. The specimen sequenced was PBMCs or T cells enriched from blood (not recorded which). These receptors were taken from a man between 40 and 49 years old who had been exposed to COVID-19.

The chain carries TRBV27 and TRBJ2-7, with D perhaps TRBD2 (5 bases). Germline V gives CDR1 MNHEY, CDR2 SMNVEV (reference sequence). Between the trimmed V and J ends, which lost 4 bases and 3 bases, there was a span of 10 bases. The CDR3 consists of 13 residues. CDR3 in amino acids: CASSYKAGYEQYF. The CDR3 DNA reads TGTGCCAGCAGTTACAAGGCGGGCTACGAGCAGTACTTC.

CDR3 amino acids: CASSWGQGAYEQYF. Here the CDR3 DNA reads TGCGCCAGCAGCTGGGGACAGGGGGCCTACGAGCAGTACTTC. The chain uses TRBV5-1 and TRBJ2-7, with 11 bases aligning to TRBD1. The CDR3 runs to 14 residues. The germline CDR1 and CDR2 sequences are SGHRS and YFSETQ. The junction had 1 base not matched to a gene; V was cut back by 3 bases and J by 2 bases.

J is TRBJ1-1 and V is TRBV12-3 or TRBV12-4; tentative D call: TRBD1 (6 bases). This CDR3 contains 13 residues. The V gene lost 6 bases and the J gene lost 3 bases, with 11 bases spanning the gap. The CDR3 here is CASRRTDYTEAFF. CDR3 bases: TGTGCCAGCAGGCGGACAGACTACACTGAAGCTTTCTTT.

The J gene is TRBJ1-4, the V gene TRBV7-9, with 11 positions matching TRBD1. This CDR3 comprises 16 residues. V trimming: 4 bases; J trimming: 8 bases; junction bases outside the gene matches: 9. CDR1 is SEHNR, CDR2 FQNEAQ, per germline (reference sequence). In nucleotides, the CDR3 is TGTGCCAGCAGCTACGGACAGGGGGCATCCGGGGAAAAACTGTTTTTT. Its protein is CASSYGQGASGEKLFF.

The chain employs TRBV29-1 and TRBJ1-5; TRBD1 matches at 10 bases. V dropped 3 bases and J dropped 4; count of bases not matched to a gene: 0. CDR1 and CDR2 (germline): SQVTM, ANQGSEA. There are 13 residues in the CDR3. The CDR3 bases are TGCAGCGTTGAGGGACAGGGGAATCAGCCCCAGCATTTT. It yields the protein CSVEGQGNQPQHF.

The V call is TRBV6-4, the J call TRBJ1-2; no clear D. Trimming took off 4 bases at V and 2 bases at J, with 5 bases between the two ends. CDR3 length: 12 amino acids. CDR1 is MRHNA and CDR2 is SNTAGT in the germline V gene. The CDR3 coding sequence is TGTGCCAGCAGTGTACAAAACTATGGCTACACCTTC. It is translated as CASSVQNYGYTF.